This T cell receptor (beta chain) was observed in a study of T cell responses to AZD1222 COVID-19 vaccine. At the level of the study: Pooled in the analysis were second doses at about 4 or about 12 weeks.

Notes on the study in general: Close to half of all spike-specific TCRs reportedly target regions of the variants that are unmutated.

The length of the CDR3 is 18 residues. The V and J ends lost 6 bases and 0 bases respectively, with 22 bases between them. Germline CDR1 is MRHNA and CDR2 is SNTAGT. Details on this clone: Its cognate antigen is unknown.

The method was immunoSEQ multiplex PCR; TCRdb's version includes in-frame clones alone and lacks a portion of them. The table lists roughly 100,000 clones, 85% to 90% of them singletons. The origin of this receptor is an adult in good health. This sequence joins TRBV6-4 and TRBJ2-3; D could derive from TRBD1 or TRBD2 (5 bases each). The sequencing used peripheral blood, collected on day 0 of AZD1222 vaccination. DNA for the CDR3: TGTGCCAGCAGCCCACGAGGGTCTTTAGGGGCTAGCACAGATACGCAGTATTTT. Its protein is CASSPRGSLGASTDTQYF.